The T cell receptor beta chain under discussion was sequenced for a study of shared clonotypes between healthy human individuals. Findings and limits, study-wide: Sequencing depth was a factor that was expected to affect clonotype sharing among donors.

The germline V gene has CDR1 LGHNA and CDR2 YSLEER. CDR3 size: 17 residues. V shed 4 bases, J shed 4 bases, and the junction held 10 bases outside the gene matches. Regarding this clone: Its antigen is not known.

The data were produced by immunoSEQ multiplex PCR, yet TCRdb's version contains in-frame clones alone and is incomplete. The top ten clones hold about 1.6% of a sample with some 2.1 million clones, roughly 93% of them seen once. As defined, naive CD8 cells were CD45RO-negative and positively selected for CCR7, with terminally differentiated effector memory CD45RA+ cells excluded. What was sequenced was naive CD8+ T cells from PBMCs. The receptor comes from a man between 18 and 29 years old in good health. Some clones in this sample may be carry-over from other donors' samples. This sequence joins TRBV4-3 and TRBJ2-1, with 10 nucleotides matching TRBD2. The CDR3 region is CASSPGTTSGTYNEQFF. The CDR3, as DNA: TGCGCCAGCAGCCCGGGCACTACTAGCGGGACTTACAATGAGCAGTTCTTC.